The subject of this entry is one T cell receptor beta chain. Its antigen is not identified. This sample stems from a study of blood T cells in healthy people across ages. The length of the CDR3 is 12 residues. Between the trimmed V and J ends, which lost 4 bases and 5 bases, there was a span of 6 bases. The germline V gene encodes CDR1 SEHNR and CDR2 FQNEAQ (reference sequence). Overall study findings and caveats: Across the age range, TCR beta diversity per million T cells fell in a roughly linear way.

A second PCR of 7 to 11 cycles used a sample-barcoded 5' primer and a J-beta primer mix. All cDNA molecules were each tagged by a template-switch adaptor with 12 random nucleotides. TCRdb re-called the 5' RACE reads with MiXCR, one entry per CDR3 protein. The sample carries about 730,000 distinct CDR3 sequences, roughly 41% recorded once. The V and J genes are TRBV7-9 and TRBJ2-1; D gene ambiguous. The TCR sequence derives from a woman aged 55-69 years in good health. The sequencing sample was made of blood. CDR3 residues: CASSWPNNEQFF. CDR3 coding DNA: TGTGCCAGCAGCTGGCCTAACAATGAGCAGTTCTTC.